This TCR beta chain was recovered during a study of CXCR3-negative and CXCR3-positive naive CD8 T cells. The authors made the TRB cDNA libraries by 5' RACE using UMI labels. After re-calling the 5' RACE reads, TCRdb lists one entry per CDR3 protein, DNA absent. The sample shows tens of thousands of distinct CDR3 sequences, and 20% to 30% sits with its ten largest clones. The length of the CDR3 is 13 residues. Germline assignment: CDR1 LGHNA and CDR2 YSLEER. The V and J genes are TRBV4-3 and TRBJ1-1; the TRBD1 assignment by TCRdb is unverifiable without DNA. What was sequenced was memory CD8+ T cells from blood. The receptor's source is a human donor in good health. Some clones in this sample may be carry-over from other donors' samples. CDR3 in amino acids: CASSQDRGAEAFF.